The rows below give T cell receptor beta chains drawn from one sample of a study of T-cell memory formation after mild COVID-19. One entry per CDR3 protein results from TCRdb running MiXCR on the 5' RACE reads. Of some 100,000 distinct CDR3 sequences in the sample, 8.5% to 14% are singletons; the top ten hold about 40%. The sample consisted of PBMCs or a T cell subset sorted from them (not recorded which). Source of these receptors: a young man who had mild COVID-19 (a few samples of this study predate the infection). Cell type and time point are not known. Both conserved end residues are part of each CDR3. The D gene is left open where the match is weak. Size tells how often a clone was seen (once, few, many) or the class of an expanded clone, and some rows leave it out.

clone_size: -
d_call: -
j_call: TRBJ2-7
v_call: TRBV12-3/TRBV12-4
cdr3_aa: CASSFGIAVYEQYF
cdr3_nt: TGTGCCAGCAGTTTTGGGATCGCGGTCTACGAGCAGTACTTC

clone_size: -
d_call: -
j_call: TRBJ2-7
v_call: TRBV7-2
cdr3_aa: CASSYTPTGPYEQYF
cdr3_nt: TGTGCCAGCAGCTATACCCCGACCGGCCCATACGAGCAGTACTTC

clone_size: few
d_call: -
j_call: TRBJ2-1
v_call: TRBV6-5
cdr3_aa: CASGALTGNEQFF
cdr3_nt: TGTGCCAGCGGAGCACTTACTGGCAATGAGCAGTTCTTC

clone_size: -
d_call: TRBD1
j_call: TRBJ1-5
v_call: TRBV2
cdr3_aa: CASSDRVSSNQPQHF
cdr3_nt: TGTGCCAGCAGCGACAGGGTTTCGAGCAATCAGCCCCAGCATTTT

clone_size: -
d_call: TRBD2
j_call: TRBJ2-2
v_call: TRBV10-3
cdr3_aa: CAISGTSGNTGELFF
cdr3_nt: TGTGCCATCAGTGGGACTAGCGGAAACACCGGGGAGCTGTTTTTT

clone_size: few
d_call: TRBD1
j_call: TRBJ2-4
v_call: TRBV28
cdr3_aa: CASSKSSRTGIIQYF
cdr3_nt: TGTGCCAGCAGTAAGTCCTCCCGGACAGGAATTATTCAGTACTTC

clone_size: -
d_call: -
j_call: TRBJ2-5
v_call: TRBV7-9
cdr3_aa: CASRPQETQYF
cdr3_nt: TGTGCCAGCAGGCCTCAAGAGACCCAGTACTTC

clone_size: -
d_call: -
j_call: TRBJ2-1
v_call: TRBV29-1
cdr3_aa: CSVGPLGNEQFF
cdr3_nt: TGCAGCGTTGGCCCCCTCGGCAATGAGCAGTTCTTC

clone_size: -
d_call: TRBD1
j_call: TRBJ2-3
v_call: TRBV20-1
cdr3_aa: CSAPTGGPHNTQYF
cdr3_nt: TGCAGTGCTCCAACAGGGGGCCCACACAATACGCAGTATTTT

clone_size: few
d_call: -
j_call: TRBJ2-7
v_call: TRBV20-1
cdr3_aa: CSARPTVPTGHLYEQYF
cdr3_nt: TGCAGTGCTAGGCCTACAGTTCCCACAGGTCACTTGTACGAGCAGTACTTC

clone_size: few
d_call: TRBD1
j_call: TRBJ2-7
v_call: TRBV4-2
cdr3_aa: CASSQEGTGGIYEQYF
cdr3_nt: TGTGCCAGCAGCCAAGAGGGGACAGGGGGAATCTACGAGCAGTACTTC

clone_size: few
d_call: -
j_call: TRBJ2-1
v_call: TRBV19
cdr3_aa: CASSPGPDPYNEQFF
cdr3_nt: TGTGCCAGTAGTCCGGGACCCGATCCCTACAATGAGCAGTTCTTC

clone_size: few
d_call: -
j_call: TRBJ1-1
v_call: TRBV7-8
cdr3_aa: CASTQLMNTEAFF
cdr3_nt: TGTGCCAGCACACAGCTTATGAACACTGAAGCTTTCTTT

clone_size: -
d_call: -
j_call: TRBJ2-1
v_call: TRBV15
cdr3_aa: CATSSSRNEQFF
cdr3_nt: TGTGCCACCAGCAGTTCTCGCAATGAGCAGTTCTTC

clone_size: -
d_call: -
j_call: TRBJ2-7
v_call: TRBV4-2
cdr3_aa: CASSSDGQAEQYF
cdr3_nt: TGTGCCAGCAGCTCCGACGGGCAGGCCGAGCAGTACTTC

clone_size: -
d_call: TRBD1
j_call: TRBJ1-5
v_call: TRBV4-1
cdr3_aa: CASSFRDSIFQPQHF
cdr3_nt: TGCGCCAGCAGCTTCCGGGACAGCATTTTTCAGCCCCAGCATTTT

clone_size: few
d_call: -
j_call: TRBJ2-3
v_call: TRBV9
cdr3_aa: CASSVEVTDTQYF
cdr3_nt: TGTGCCAGCAGCGTGGAGGTAACAGATACGCAGTATTTT

clone_size: few
d_call: TRBD1
j_call: TRBJ2-1
v_call: TRBV7-6
cdr3_aa: CASSLGGGAEQFF
cdr3_nt: TGTGCCAGCAGCTTAGGAGGGGGCGCTGAGCAGTTCTTC

clone_size: few
d_call: -
j_call: TRBJ1-1
v_call: TRBV19
cdr3_aa: CASSPGGYATEAFF
cdr3_nt: TGTGCCAGTAGTCCCGGGGGCTACGCCACTGAAGCTTTCTTT

clone_size: -
d_call: -
j_call: TRBJ1-1
v_call: TRBV5-1
cdr3_aa: CASSLGAAEAFF
cdr3_nt: TGCGCCAGCAGCTTGGGGGCGGCTGAAGCTTTCTTT

clone_size: many
d_call: TRBD2
j_call: TRBJ2-3
v_call: TRBV12-3/TRBV12-4
cdr3_aa: CASSPAGGTDTQYF
cdr3_nt: TGTGCCAGCAGCCCAGCGGGGGGCACAGATACGCAGTATTTT

clone_size: -
d_call: -
j_call: TRBJ1-1
v_call: TRBV5-6
cdr3_aa: CASSLGSGTPNTEAFF
cdr3_nt: TGTGCCAGCAGCTTGGGGTCTGGGACACCGAACACTGAAGCTTTCTTT

clone_size: few
d_call: -
j_call: TRBJ2-6
v_call: TRBV7-9
cdr3_aa: CASSLWAGAFSGANVLTF
cdr3_nt: TGTGCCAGCAGCTTGTGGGCAGGGGCCTTTTCTGGGGCCAACGTCCTGACTTTC

clone_size: many
d_call: TRBD2
j_call: TRBJ2-1
v_call: TRBV20-1
cdr3_aa: CSAAAGGRVNEQFF
cdr3_nt: TGCAGTGCTGCAGCGGGGGGGCGGGTCAATGAGCAGTTCTTC

clone_size: -
d_call: TRBD1
j_call: TRBJ2-1
v_call: TRBV24-1
cdr3_aa: CATSDLGTGSYNEQFF
cdr3_nt: TGTGCCACCAGTGACTTGGGGACAGGGTCCTACAATGAGCAGTTCTTC

clone_size: many
d_call: -
j_call: TRBJ2-3
v_call: TRBV7-2
cdr3_aa: CASSLRDTDTQYF
cdr3_nt: TGTGCCAGCAGCTTGAGGGACACAGATACGCAGTATTTT

clone_size: few
d_call: -
j_call: TRBJ1-4
v_call: TRBV7-2
cdr3_aa: CASSLGPGKLFF
cdr3_nt: TGTGCCAGCAGCTTGGGTCCCGGAAAACTGTTTTTT

clone_size: -
d_call: -
j_call: TRBJ2-7
v_call: TRBV5-4
cdr3_aa: CASSLGGLEQYF
cdr3_nt: TGTGCCAGCAGCTTGGGGGGTTTGGAGCAGTACTTC

clone_size: few
d_call: -
j_call: TRBJ1-1
v_call: TRBV12-5
cdr3_aa: CASGLIGSSGGEAFF
cdr3_nt: TGTGCTAGTGGTTTAATAGGATCTTCCGGGGGGGAAGCTTTCTTT

clone_size: few
d_call: TRBD2
j_call: TRBJ2-3
v_call: TRBV11-2
cdr3_aa: CASSLFQRGHPSTDTQYF
cdr3_nt: TGTGCCAGCAGCTTATTCCAGCGGGGGCACCCTAGCACAGATACGCAGTATTTT

clone_size: few
d_call: -
j_call: TRBJ1-5
v_call: TRBV5-6
cdr3_aa: CASSLGRYRPQHF
cdr3_nt: TGTGCCAGCAGCTTGGGCAGGTACCGGCCCCAGCATTTT

clone_size: once
d_call: -
j_call: TRBJ2-3
v_call: TRBV7-9
cdr3_aa: CASSVRDSVTSDGTDTQYF
cdr3_nt: TGTGCCAGCAGCGTCCGGGACAGTGTCACTAGCGATGGCACAGATACGCAGTATTTT

clone_size: -
d_call: -
j_call: TRBJ2-3
v_call: TRBV7-3
cdr3_aa: CASSPVGGTDTQYF
cdr3_nt: TGTGCCAGCAGCCCAGTTGGGGGCACAGATACGCAGTATTTT

clone_size: many
d_call: -
j_call: TRBJ2-1
v_call: TRBV5-1
cdr3_aa: CASSFPGNEQFF
cdr3_nt: TGCGCCAGCAGCTTCCCGGGAAATGAGCAGTTCTTC

clone_size: -
d_call: TRBD1
j_call: TRBJ2-1
v_call: TRBV4-2
cdr3_aa: CASSQGDSSSDEQFF
cdr3_nt: TGTGCCAGCAGCCAAGGGGACAGTAGTTCCGATGAGCAGTTCTTC

clone_size: few
d_call: TRBD2
j_call: TRBJ2-1
v_call: TRBV4-2
cdr3_aa: CASSQRLAGVHEQFF
cdr3_nt: TGTGCCAGCAGCCAGCGACTAGCGGGGGTCCATGAGCAGTTCTTC

clone_size: -
d_call: -
j_call: TRBJ2-1
v_call: TRBV4-3
cdr3_aa: CASSQSLGGASNEQFF
cdr3_nt: TGCGCCAGCAGCCAGTCGTTGGGGGGCGCCTCCAATGAGCAGTTCTTC

clone_size: -
d_call: -
j_call: TRBJ1-2
v_call: TRBV19
cdr3_aa: CASSIGRSMDGYTF
cdr3_nt: TGTGCCAGTAGTATTGGCAGGAGCATGGATGGCTACACCTTC

clone_size: few
d_call: -
j_call: TRBJ1-5
v_call: TRBV2
cdr3_aa: CASTALWEEQPQHF
cdr3_nt: TGTGCCAGCACCGCGCTATGGGAAGAACAGCCCCAGCATTTT

clone_size: -
d_call: -
j_call: TRBJ2-1
v_call: TRBV7-3
cdr3_aa: CASSLDFTGDHNEQFF
cdr3_nt: TGTGCCAGCAGCTTAGATTTCACGGGGGACCACAATGAGCAGTTCTTC

clone_size: -
d_call: TRBD1
j_call: TRBJ2-3
v_call: TRBV7-3
cdr3_aa: CASSPRQGPTDTQYF
cdr3_nt: TGTGCCAGCAGCCCTCGACAGGGCCCCACAGATACGCAGTATTTT

clone_size: -
d_call: -
j_call: TRBJ2-2
v_call: TRBV27
cdr3_aa: CASSSGDKGTGELFF
cdr3_nt: TGTGCCAGCAGTTCAGGGGACAAAGGCACCGGGGAGCTGTTTTTT

clone_size: -
d_call: -
j_call: TRBJ2-7
v_call: TRBV7-9
cdr3_aa: CASSLARGGNLPYEQYF
cdr3_nt: TGTGCCAGCAGCTTAGCGAGGGGCGGTAACTTACCCTACGAGCAGTACTTC

clone_size: -
d_call: -
j_call: TRBJ2-1
v_call: TRBV6-2/TRBV6-3
cdr3_aa: CASSYQSLGNEQFF
cdr3_nt: TGTGCCAGCAGTTACCAGTCCCTAGGGAATGAGCAGTTCTTC

clone_size: few
d_call: -
j_call: TRBJ2-3
v_call: TRBV11-2
cdr3_aa: CASSLGRGTDTQYF
cdr3_nt: TGTGCCAGCAGCTTAGGCAGGGGAACAGATACGCAGTATTTT

clone_size: many
d_call: TRBD2
j_call: TRBJ2-1
v_call: TRBV7-2
cdr3_aa: CASSPHYPGGVYNEQFF
cdr3_nt: TGTGCCAGCAGCCCACACTATCCGGGGGGGGTCTACAATGAGCAGTTCTTC

clone_size: -
d_call: -
j_call: TRBJ2-1
v_call: TRBV12-5
cdr3_aa: CASLLGGYNEQFF
cdr3_nt: TGTGCTAGTCTTCTGGGGGGTTACAATGAGCAGTTCTTC

clone_size: few
d_call: -
j_call: TRBJ2-1
v_call: TRBV4-1
cdr3_aa: CASSQDRNEQFF
cdr3_nt: TGCGCCAGCAGCCAAGATAGAAATGAGCAGTTCTTC

clone_size: few
d_call: -
j_call: TRBJ1-5
v_call: TRBV19
cdr3_aa: CAIMRDSNQPQHF
cdr3_nt: TGTGCCATCATGAGGGACAGCAATCAGCCCCAGCATTTT

clone_size: -
d_call: -
j_call: TRBJ2-2
v_call: TRBV12-3/TRBV12-4
cdr3_aa: CASSYAPGTGELFF
cdr3_nt: TGTGCCAGCAGTTATGCTCCGGGGACCGGGGAGCTGTTTTTT

clone_size: few
d_call: TRBD1
j_call: TRBJ1-2
v_call: TRBV25-1
cdr3_aa: CASSGWTGVGGYTF
cdr3_nt: TGTGCCAGCAGTGGATGGACAGGGGTGGGGGGCTACACCTTC

clone_size: few
d_call: -
j_call: TRBJ2-3
v_call: TRBV9
cdr3_aa: CASSVGLGGMTDTQYF
cdr3_nt: TGTGCCAGCAGCGTAGGGTTGGGGGGAATGACAGATACGCAGTATTTT

clone_size: -
d_call: TRBD1
j_call: TRBJ2-5
v_call: TRBV6-2/TRBV6-3
cdr3_aa: CASSPWTGESFVEETQYF
cdr3_nt: TGTGCCAGCAGTCCCTGGACAGGGGAGAGTTTTGTAGAAGAGACCCAGTACTTC